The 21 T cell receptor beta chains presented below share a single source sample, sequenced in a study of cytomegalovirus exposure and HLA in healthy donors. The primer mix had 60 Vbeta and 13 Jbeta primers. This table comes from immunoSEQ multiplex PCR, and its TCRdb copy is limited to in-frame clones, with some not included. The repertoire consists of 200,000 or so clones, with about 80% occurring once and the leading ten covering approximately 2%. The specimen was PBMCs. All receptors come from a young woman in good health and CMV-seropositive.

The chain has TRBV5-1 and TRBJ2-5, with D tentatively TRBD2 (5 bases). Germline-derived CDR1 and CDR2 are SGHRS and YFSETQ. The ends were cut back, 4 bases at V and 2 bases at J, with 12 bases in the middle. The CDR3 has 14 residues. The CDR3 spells CASSAAGPQETQYF. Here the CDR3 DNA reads TGCGCCAGCAGCGCCGCGGGTCCGCAAGAGACCCAGTACTTC.

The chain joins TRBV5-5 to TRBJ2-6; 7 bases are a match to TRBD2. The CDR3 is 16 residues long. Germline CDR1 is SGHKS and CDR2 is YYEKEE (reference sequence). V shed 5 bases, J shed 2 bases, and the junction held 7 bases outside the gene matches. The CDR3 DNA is TGTGCCAGCAGGGGACCACGGGGGGCTGGGGCCAACGTCCTGACTTTC. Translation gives CASRGPRGAGANVLTF.

The CDR3 region has the DNA TGTGCCAGCTCACCCCTAGAGGGGAGGGAGACCTACAATGAGCAGTTCTTC. Translation gives CASSPLEGRETYNEQFF. The V and J genes are TRBV18 and TRBJ2-1, with 7 nucleotides matching TRBD2. This CDR3 spans 17 amino acids. CDR1 and CDR2 (germline): KGHSH, LQKENI. The V and J ends lost 3 bases and 2 bases, in that order; junction bases with no gene match: 10.

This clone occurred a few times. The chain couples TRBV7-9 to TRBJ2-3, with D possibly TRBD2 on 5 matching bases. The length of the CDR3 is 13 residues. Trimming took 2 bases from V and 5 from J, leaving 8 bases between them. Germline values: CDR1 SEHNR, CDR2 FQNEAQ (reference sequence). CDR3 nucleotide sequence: TGTGCCAGCAGCTTAACGGCGGGAGATACGCAGTATTTT. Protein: CASSLTAGDTQYF. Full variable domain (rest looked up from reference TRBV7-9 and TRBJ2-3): DTGVSQNPRHKITKRGQNVTFRCDPISEHNRLYWYRQTLGQGPEFLTYFQNEAQLEKSRLLSDRFSAERPKGSFSTLEIQRTEQGDSAMYLCASSLTAGDTQYFGPGTRLTVL.

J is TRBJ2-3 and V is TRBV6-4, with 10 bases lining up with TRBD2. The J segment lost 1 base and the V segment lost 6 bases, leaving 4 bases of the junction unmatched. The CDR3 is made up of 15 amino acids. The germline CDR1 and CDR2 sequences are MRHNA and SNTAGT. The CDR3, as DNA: TGTGCCAGCAGCTCTAGCGGGGGCGGCACAGATACGCAGTATTTT. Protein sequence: CASSSSGGGTDTQYF.

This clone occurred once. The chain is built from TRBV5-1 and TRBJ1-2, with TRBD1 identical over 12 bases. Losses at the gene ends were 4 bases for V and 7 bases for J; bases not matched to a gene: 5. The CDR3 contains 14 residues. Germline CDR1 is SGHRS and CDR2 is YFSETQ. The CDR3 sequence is CASSEGQGASGYTF. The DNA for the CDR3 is TGCGCCAGCAGCGAGGGACAGGGGGCGAGTGGCTACACCTTC.

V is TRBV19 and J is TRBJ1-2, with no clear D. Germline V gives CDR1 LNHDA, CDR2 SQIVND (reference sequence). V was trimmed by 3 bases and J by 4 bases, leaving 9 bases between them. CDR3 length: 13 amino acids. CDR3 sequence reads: CASSIQQTYGYTF. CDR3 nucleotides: TGTGCCAGTAGTATTCAACAGACCTATGGCTACACCTTC.

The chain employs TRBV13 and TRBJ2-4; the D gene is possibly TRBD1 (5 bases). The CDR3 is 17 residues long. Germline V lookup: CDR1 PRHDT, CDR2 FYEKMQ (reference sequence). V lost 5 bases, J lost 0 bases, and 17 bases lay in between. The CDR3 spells CASSHAQGTLAKNIQYF. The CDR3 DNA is TGTGCCAGCAGCCATGCCCAGGGTACTCTAGCCAAAAACATTCAGTACTTC.

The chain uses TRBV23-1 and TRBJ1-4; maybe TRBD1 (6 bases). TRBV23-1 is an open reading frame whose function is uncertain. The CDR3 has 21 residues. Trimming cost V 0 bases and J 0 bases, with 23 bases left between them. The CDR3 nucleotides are TGCGCCAGCAGTCAATCCTTTACAGGGTACGAATTTCCGGCAACTAATGAAAAACTGTTTTTT. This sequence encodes CASSQSFTGYEFPATNEKLFF.

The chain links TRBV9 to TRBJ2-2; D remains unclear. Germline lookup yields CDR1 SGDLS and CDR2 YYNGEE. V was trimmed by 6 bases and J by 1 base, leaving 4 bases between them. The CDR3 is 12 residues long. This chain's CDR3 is CASNLNTGELFF. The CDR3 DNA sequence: TGTGCCAGCAACTTGAACACCGGGGAGCTGTTTTTT.

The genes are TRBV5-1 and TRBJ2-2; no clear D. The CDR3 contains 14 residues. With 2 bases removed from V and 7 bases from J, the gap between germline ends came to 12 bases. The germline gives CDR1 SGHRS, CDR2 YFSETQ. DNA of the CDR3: TGCGCCAGCAGCTTTGTAAACGACATCGGGGAGCTGTTTTTT. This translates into CASSFVNDIGELFF.

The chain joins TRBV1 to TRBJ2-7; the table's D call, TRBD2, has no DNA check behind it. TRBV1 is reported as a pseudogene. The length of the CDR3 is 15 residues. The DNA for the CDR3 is TGCACCAGCAGGATAGTACTAGCGGGGGCCTACGAGCAGTACTTC. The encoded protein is CTSRIVLAGAYEQYF.

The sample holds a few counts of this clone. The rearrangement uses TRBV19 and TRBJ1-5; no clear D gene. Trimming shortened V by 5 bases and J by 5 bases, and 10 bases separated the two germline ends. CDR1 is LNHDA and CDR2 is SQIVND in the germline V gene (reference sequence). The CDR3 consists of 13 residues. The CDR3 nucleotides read TGTGCCAGTAGTGGCCAGGTAGATCAGCCCCAGCATTTT. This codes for CASSGQVDQPQHF.

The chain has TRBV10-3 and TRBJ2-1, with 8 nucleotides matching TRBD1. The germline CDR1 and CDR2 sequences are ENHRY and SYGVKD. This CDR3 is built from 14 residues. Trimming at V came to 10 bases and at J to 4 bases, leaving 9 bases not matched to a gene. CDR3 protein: CATSTGADYNEQFF. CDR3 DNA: TGTGCCACGTCGACAGGGGCGGATTACAATGAGCAGTTCTTC.

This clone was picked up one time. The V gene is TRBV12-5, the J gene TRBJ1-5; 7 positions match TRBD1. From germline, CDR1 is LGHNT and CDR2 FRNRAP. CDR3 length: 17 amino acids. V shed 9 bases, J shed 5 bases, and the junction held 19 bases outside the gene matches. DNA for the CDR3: TGTGCTAGGGGGGTAGGACAGGTGGACGCCCTGGATCAGCCCCAGCATTTT. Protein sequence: CARGVGQVDALDQPQHF.

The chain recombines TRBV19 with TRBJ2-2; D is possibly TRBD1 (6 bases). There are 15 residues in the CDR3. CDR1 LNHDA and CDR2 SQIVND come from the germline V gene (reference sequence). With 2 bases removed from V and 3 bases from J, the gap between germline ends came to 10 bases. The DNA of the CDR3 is TGTGCCAGTAGTATATCAGGGGCGGACACCGGGGAGCTGTTTTTT. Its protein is CASSISGADTGELFF.

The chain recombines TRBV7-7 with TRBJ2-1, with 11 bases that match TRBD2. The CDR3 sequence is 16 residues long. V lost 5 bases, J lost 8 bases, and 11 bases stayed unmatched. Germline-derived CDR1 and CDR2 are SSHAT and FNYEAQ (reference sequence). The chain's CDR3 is CASSKLAGASWDEQFF. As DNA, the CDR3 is TGTGCCAGCAGCAAACTAGCGGGGGCTTCCTGGGATGAGCAGTTCTTC.

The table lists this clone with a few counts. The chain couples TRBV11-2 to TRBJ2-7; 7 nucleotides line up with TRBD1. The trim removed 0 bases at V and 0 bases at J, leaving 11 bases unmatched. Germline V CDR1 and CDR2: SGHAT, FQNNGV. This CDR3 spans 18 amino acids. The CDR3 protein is CASSLDWFQGVSSYEQYF. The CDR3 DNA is TGTGCCAGCAGCTTAGATTGGTTTCAGGGGGTAAGCTCCTACGAGCAGTACTTC.

CDR3 in DNA: TGTGCCAGCAGCTTAGCGCAGGCACAGCCCCAGCATTTT. This encodes CASSLAQAQPQHF. This chain joins TRBV11-2 and TRBJ1-5, with D unresolved. This CDR3 is 13 amino acids long. Germline V CDR1 and CDR2: SGHAT, FQNNGV. Trimming pared 1 base from V and 7 bases from J, leaving 8 bases between.

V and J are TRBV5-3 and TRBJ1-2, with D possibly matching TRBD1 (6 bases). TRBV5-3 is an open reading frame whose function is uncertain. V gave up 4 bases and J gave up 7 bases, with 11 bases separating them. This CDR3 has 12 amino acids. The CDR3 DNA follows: TGTGCCAGAAGCCGACAGGATCTTGGCTACACCTTC. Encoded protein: CARSRQDLGYTF.

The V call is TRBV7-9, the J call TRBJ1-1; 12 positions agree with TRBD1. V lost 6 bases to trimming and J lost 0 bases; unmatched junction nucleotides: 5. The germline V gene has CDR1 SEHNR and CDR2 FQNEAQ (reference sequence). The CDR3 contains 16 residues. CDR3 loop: CASSFGTGGLNTEAFF. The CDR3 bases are TGTGCCAGCAGTTTCGGGACAGGGGGCTTGAACACTGAAGCTTTCTTT.